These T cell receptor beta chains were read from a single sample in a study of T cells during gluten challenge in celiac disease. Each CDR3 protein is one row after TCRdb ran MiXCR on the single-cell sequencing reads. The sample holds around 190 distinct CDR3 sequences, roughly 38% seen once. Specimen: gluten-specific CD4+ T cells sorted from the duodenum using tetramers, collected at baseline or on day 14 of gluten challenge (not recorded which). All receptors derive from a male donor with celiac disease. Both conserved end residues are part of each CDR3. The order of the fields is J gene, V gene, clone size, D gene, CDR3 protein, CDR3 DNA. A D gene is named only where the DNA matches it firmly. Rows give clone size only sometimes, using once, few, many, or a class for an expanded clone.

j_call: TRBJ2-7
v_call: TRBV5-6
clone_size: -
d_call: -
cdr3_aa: CASSLFAVEQYF
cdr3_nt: TGTGCCAGCAGCTTGTTCGCGGTTGAGCAGTACTTC

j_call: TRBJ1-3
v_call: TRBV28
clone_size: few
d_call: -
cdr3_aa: CASSSQGISGNTIYF
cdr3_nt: TGTGCCAGCAGTTCCCAGGGGATATCTGGAAACACCATATATTTT

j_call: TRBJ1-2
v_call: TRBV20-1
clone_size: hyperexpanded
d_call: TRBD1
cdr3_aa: CSASIQGAFGYTF
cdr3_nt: TGCAGTGCTAGCATACAGGGGGCGTTTGGCTACACCTTC

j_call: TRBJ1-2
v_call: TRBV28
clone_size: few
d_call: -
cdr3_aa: CASSSASRGYTF
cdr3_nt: TGTGCCAGCAGTTCGGCATCACGGGGCTACACCTTC

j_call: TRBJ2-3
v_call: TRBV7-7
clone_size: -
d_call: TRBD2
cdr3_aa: CASSTLAGGDTQYF
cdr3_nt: TGTGCCAGCAGCACCCTAGCGGGGGGTGATACGCAGTATTTT

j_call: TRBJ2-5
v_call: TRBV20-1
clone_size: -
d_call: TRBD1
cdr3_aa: CSASQGEETQYF
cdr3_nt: TGCAGTGCTAGCCAGGGGGAAGAGACCCAGTACTTC

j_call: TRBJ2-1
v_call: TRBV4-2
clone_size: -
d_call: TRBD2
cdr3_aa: CASSQDKLAGVSSYNEQFF
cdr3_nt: TGTGCCAGCAGCCAAGATAAACTAGCGGGGGTCTCCTCCTACAATGAGCAGTTCTTC

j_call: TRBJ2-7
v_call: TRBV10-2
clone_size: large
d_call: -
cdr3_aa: CASILGSLSYEQYF
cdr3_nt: TGCGCCAGCATTCTCGGGAGCCTCTCCTACGAGCAGTACTTC

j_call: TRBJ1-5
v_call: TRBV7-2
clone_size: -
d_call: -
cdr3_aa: CASSSYLYQPQHF
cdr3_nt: TGTGCCAGCAGCTCCTATCTTTATCAGCCCCAGCATTTT

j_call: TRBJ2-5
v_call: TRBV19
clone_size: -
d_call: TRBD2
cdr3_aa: CASSRLAGGGYQETQYF
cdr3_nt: TGTGCCAGTAGCAGACTAGCGGGAGGGGGGTATCAAGAGACCCAGTACTTC

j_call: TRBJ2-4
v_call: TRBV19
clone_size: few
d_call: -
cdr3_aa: CASSPGRLIAKNIQYF
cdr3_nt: TGTGCCAGTAGTCCCGGGCGGCTGATAGCCAAAAACATTCAGTACTTC

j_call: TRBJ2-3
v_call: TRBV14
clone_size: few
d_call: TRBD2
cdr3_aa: CASSLPSGESTDTQYF
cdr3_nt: TGTGCCAGCAGCCTACCTAGCGGGGAAAGCACAGATACGCAGTATTTT

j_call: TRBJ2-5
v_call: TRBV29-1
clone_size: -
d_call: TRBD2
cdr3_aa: CSVSLGLAEETQYF
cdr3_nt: TGCAGCGTAAGCTTGGGACTAGCTGAAGAGACCCAGTACTTC

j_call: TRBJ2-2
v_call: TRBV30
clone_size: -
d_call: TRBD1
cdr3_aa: CAWSKQGWDTGELFF
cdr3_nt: TGTGCCTGGAGTAAACAGGGGTGGGACACCGGGGAGCTGTTTTTT

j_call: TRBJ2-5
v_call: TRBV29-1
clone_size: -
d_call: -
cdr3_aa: CSVAFQETQYF
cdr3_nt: TGCAGCGTAGCGTTCCAAGAGACCCAGTACTTC